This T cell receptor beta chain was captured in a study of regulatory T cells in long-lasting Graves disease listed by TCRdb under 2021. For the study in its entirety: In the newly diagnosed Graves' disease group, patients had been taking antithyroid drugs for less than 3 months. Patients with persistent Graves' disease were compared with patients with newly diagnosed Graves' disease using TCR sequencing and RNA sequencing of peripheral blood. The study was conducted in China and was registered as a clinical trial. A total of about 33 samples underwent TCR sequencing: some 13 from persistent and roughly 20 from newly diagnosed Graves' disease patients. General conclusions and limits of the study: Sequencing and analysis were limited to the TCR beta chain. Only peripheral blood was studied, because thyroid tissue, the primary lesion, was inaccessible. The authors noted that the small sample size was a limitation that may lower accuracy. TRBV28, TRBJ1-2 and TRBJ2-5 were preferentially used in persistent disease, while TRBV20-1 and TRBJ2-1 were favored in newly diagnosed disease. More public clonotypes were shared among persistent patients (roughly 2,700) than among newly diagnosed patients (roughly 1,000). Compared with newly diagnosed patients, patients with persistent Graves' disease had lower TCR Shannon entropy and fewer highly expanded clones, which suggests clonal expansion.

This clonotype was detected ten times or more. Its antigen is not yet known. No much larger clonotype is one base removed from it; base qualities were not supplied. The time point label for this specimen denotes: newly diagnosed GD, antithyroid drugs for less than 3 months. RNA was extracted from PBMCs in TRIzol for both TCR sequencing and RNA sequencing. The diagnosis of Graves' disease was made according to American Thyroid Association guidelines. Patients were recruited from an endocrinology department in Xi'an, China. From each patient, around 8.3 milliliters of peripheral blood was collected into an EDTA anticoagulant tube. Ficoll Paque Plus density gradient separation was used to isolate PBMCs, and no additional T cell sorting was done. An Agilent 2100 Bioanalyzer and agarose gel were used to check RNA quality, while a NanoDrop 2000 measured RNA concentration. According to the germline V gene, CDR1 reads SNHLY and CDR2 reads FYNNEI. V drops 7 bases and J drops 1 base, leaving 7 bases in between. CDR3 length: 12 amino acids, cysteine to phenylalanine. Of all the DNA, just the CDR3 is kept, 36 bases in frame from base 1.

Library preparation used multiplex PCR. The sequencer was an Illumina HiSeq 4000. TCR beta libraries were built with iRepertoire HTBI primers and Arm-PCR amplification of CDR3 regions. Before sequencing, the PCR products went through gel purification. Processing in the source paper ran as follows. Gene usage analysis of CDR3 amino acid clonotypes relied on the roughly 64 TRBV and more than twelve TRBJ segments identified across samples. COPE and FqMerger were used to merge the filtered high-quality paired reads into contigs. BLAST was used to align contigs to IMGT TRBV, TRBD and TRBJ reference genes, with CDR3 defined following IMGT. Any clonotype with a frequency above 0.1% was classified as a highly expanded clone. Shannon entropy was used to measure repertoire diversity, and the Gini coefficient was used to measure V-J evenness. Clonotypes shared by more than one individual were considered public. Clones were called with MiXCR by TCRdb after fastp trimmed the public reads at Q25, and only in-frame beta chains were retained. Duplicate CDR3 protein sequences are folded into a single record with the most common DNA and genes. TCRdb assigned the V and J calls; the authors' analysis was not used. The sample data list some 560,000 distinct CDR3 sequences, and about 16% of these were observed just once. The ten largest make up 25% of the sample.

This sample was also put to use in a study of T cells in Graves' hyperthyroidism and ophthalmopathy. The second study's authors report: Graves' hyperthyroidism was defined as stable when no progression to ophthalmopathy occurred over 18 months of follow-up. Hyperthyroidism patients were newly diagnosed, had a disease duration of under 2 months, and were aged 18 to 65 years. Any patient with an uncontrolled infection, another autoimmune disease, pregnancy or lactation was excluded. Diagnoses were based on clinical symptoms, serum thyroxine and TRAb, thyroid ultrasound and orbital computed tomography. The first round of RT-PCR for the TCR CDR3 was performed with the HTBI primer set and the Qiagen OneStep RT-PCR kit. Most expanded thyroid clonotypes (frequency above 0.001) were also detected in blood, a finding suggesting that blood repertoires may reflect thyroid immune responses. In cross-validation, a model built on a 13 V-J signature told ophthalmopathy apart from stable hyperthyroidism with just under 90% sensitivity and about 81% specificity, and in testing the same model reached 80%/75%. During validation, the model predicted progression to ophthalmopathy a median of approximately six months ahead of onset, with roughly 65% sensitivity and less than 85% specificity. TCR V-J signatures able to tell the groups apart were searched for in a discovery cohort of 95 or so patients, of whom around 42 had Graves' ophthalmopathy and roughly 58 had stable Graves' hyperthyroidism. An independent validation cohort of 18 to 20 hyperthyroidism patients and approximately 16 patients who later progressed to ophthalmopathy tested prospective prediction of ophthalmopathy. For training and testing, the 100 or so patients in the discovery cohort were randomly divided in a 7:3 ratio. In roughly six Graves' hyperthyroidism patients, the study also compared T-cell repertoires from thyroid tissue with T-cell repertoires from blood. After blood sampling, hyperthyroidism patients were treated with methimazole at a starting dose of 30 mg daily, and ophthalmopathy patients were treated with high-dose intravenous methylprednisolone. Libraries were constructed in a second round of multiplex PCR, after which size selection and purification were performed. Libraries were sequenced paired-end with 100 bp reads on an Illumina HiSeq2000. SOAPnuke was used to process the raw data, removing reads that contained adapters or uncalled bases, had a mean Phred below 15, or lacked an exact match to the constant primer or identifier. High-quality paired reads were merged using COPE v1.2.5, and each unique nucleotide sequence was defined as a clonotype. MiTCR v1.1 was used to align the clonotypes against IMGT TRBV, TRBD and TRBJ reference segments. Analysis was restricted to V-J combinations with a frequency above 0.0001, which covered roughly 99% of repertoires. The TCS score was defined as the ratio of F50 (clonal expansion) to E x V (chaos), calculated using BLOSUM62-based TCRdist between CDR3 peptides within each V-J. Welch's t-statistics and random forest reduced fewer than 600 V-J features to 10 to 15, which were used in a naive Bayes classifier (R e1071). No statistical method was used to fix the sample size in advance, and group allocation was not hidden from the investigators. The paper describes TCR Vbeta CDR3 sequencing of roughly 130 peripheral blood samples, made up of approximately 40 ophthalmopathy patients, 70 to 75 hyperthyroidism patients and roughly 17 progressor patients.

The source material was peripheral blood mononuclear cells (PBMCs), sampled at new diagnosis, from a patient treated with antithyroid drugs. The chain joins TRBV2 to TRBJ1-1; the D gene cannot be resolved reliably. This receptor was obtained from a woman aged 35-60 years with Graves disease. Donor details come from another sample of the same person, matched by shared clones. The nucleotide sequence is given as TGTGCCAGCAACAGACAGAACACTGAAGCTTTCTTT. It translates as CASNRQNTEAFF.